This is a list of T cell receptor beta chains from one sample in a study of response to subunit inactivated influenza vaccine. TCRdb redid the calling of the RT-PCR reads with MiXCR, one entry per CDR3 protein. The table shows 860,000 or so distinct CDR3 sequences, with 21% occurring only once. The sequencing used PBMCs from blood, collected more than 4 days after vaccination. The receptors originated from a man aged 50 or older who received an inactivated influenza vaccine. Both conserved end residues are part of each CDR3. The D gene is left open where the match is weak. Clone size, where shown, is once, few, many, or a class for clones that have expanded.

j_call d_call clone_size v_call cdr3_nt cdr3_aa
TRBJ2-1 TRBD2 few TRBV20-1 TGCAGTGCTAGAAGGGTTAGCGGGAGTTCGTTGCAGTTCTTC CSARRVSGSSLQFF
TRBJ1-2 - few TRBV10-3 TGTGCCATCAGTGAAAGCACCACTAACTATGGCTACACCTTC CAISESTTNYGYTF
TRBJ2-1 TRBD2 few TRBV11-2 TGTGCCAGCAGCTTGCCCGAACTAGCGGGGGTTTACAATGAGCAGTTCTTC CASSLPELAGVYNEQFF
TRBJ2-3 TRBD2 few TRBV29-1 TGCAGCGCCCGTCCCGGGACTAGGACAGATACGCAGTATTTT CSARPGTRTDTQYF
TRBJ2-1 - - TRBV11-2 TGTGCCAGCAGAATAGTAGAGAGCTCCTACAATGAGCAGTTCTTC CASRIVESSYNEQFF
TRBJ2-2 TRBD1 - TRBV5-1 TGCGCCAGCAGCGACAGACAGGGTCCAACCGGGGAGCTGTTTTTT CASSDRQGPTGELFF
TRBJ2-3 TRBD2 few TRBV7-6 TGTGCCAGCAGCGCTCGGACTAGCGGCCTTAGGGATACGCAGTATTTT CASSARTSGLRDTQYF
TRBJ2-7 - few TRBV4-2 TGTGCCAGCAGCCAAGCGACCCTTGGCTCCTACGAGCAGTACTTC CASSQATLGSYEQYF
TRBJ2-3 - few TRBV29-1 TGCAGCGTCCGGCCTGCAGGCACAGATACGCAGTATTTT CSVRPAGTDTQYF
TRBJ2-7 TRBD1 few TRBV20-1 TGCAGTGCTCATGACAGGGTCTTTGCCTACGAGCAGTACTTC CSAHDRVFAYEQYF
TRBJ2-7 TRBD2 many TRBV11-2 TGTGCCAGCAGCTTTCTAGCGGGAGTCAGCGAGCAGTACTTC CASSFLAGVSEQYF
TRBJ2-5 - - TRBV5-5 TGTGCCAGCAGCTTAACTCGACTAGAGGCGGAGACCCAGTACTTC CASSLTRLEAETQYF
TRBJ1-3 - few TRBV7-9 TGTGCCAGCAGTTTTTCGTTTTCGGGACCCCTTGGAAACACCATATATTTT CASSFSFSGPLGNTIYF
TRBJ2-1 TRBD1 few TRBV4-3 TGCGCCAGCAGCCGGACAGGGGGGTATTTGGAGCAGTTCTTC CASSRTGGYLEQFF
TRBJ1-2 TRBD1 once TRBV7-2 TGTGCCAGCAGCGAAAGACAGGGGATCTATGGCTACACCTTC CASSERQGIYGYTF
TRBJ2-1 - few TRBV9 TGTGCCAGCAGCCCCCCAACCCGGGTCAATGAGCAGTTCTTC CASSPPTRVNEQFF
TRBJ2-7 - - TRBV12-3/TRBV12-4 TGTGCCAGCAGGACGAACTCCTACGAGCAGTACTTC CASRTNSYEQYF
TRBJ2-2 - few TRBV4-1 TGCGCCAGCAGCCAAGAACGGAAAAACTCGGGCCGAATTCGGAGCACCGGGGAGCTGTTTTTT CASSQERKNSGRIRSTGELFF
TRBJ2-1 TRBD1 - TRBV5-5 TGTGCCAGCAGCTTGACGGGACAGATCTTAGGAGGCTACAATGAGCAGTTCTTC CASSLTGQILGGYNEQFF
TRBJ1-6 TRBD1 - TRBV20-1 TGCAGTGCGCAACAGGGGGGGTCCTATAATTCACCCCTCCACTTT CSAQQGGSYNSPLHF
TRBJ2-1 TRBD1 - TRBV3-1 TGTGCCAGCAGCCAAGCGGACAGGGTCAATGAGCAGTTCTTC CASSQADRVNEQFF
TRBJ2-3 - few TRBV6-2/TRBV6-3 TGTGCCAGCAGCCCTCGGTATACGCAGTATTTT CASSPRYTQYF
TRBJ1-1 TRBD1 - TRBV10-1 TGCGCCAGCTCCACAGGGGAGGAGTACACTGAAGCTTTCTTT CASSTGEEYTEAFF
TRBJ1-5 TRBD1 - TRBV24-1 TGTGCCACCAGTGATCCGGGACAGGGTGAGCCCCAGCATTTT CATSDPGQGEPQHF
TRBJ2-6 TRBD1 - TRBV7-9 TGTGCCAGCAGCCCGAAGACAGGGGGCAGTGGGGCCAACGTCCTGACTTTC CASSPKTGGSGANVLTF
TRBJ2-5 - many TRBV12-3/TRBV12-4 TGTGCCAGCAGTTTATACGGGAGAGAGACCCAGTACTTC CASSLYGRETQYF
TRBJ2-1 - once TRBV7-9 TGTGCCAGCAGCCCGCCGTGGGTAGGCGGCTACAATGAGCAGTTCTTC CASSPPWVGGYNEQFF
TRBJ2-7 TRBD2 - TRBV7-9 TGTGCCAGCAGCTCCTTAGCGGGAGGGCCCTACGAGCAGTACTTC CASSSLAGGPYEQYF
TRBJ1-2 - few TRBV5-5 TGTGCCAGCAGCCCGTGGCAGGGAACTCCGAGGGGCTACACCTTC CASSPWQGTPRGYTF
TRBJ2-3 - once TRBV18 TGTGCCAGCTCACCTCCGGGGCTCACAGATACGCAGTATTTT CASSPPGLTDTQYF
TRBJ2-7 - - TRBV5-1 TGCGCCAGCAGCTTGGAAATTGCAGGCGAGCAGTACTTC CASSLEIAGEQYF
TRBJ2-1 TRBD2 - TRBV28 TGTGCCAGCAGAGCCCGCGGCGGGGGGGGGAGAAATGAGCAGTTCTTC CASRARGGGGRNEQFF
TRBJ2-1 TRBD2 - TRBV29-1 TGCAGCGTGGGAGCTACGTCGGCGGGAGACGCCTACAATGAGCAGTTCTTC CSVGATSAGDAYNEQFF
TRBJ1-4 - - TRBV10-2 TGCGCCAGCAGTGAGGGAGCCGTTAATGAAAAACTGTTTTTT CASSEGAVNEKLFF
TRBJ2-4 - - TRBV11-2 TGTGCCAGCAGCTTAGAACCCTCGAACATTCAGTACTTC CASSLEPSNIQYF
TRBJ2-7 TRBD2 few TRBV11-2 TGTGCCAGCAGCCCTATTACCACCGCTTTAGCGGGACGATACGAGCAGTACTTC CASSPITTALAGRYEQYF
TRBJ2-1 - few TRBV20-1 TGCAGTGCTCGGGGGGCCACGGGTGAGCAGTTCTTC CSARGATGEQFF
TRBJ2-4 - many TRBV7-2 TGTGCCAGCAGCTTAGTTCTGGGCCCCAAAAACATTCAGTACTTC CASSLVLGPKNIQYF
TRBJ2-7 TRBD2 - TRBV6-1 TGTGCCAGCAGTCCTAGCGGGGGCGTAATATCCTACGAGCAGTACTTC CASSPSGGVISYEQYF
TRBJ2-2 TRBD1 few TRBV5-6 TGTGCCAGCAGCTTGGCGGGACAGGGTACATCCGGGGAGCTGTTTTTT CASSLAGQGTSGELFF
TRBJ2-3 TRBD1 - TRBV4-3 TGCGCCAGCAGCCAAGCTGGGACAGGTTGGGCAGATACGCAGTATTTT CASSQAGTGWADTQYF
TRBJ1-5 TRBD1 - TRBV6-2/TRBV6-3 TGTGCCAGCGTCCGGGACAGGGGGGCTCAGCCCCAGCATTTT CASVRDRGAQPQHF
TRBJ2-3 TRBD1 - TRBV6-2/TRBV6-3 TGTGCCAGCAGTTACACAGACAGGGGTACGCAGTATTTT CASSYTDRGTQYF
TRBJ2-6 TRBD2 - TRBV12-3/TRBV12-4 TGTGCCAGCAGTTGGAGGACTAGCTCTGGGGCCAACGTCCTGACTTTC CASSWRTSSGANVLTF
TRBJ1-2 - many TRBV12-3/TRBV12-4 TGTGCCAGCAACGGGGCGAGCACCTATGGCTACACCTTC CASNGASTYGYTF
TRBJ2-2 - few TRBV6-5 TGTGCCAGCAGTTACTCTTCCGGGGCCGGGGAGCTGTTTTTT CASSYSSGAGELFF
TRBJ2-1 TRBD2 many TRBV11-2 TGTGCCAGCAGCCCCCGGGCTAGCGGGGGGGCCGGTGAGCAGTTCTTC CASSPRASGGAGEQFF
TRBJ2-1 - - TRBV9 TGTGCCAGCAGCGTAGTGGGCGAGGTGAGAAACAATGAGCAGTTCTTC CASSVVGEVRNNEQFF
TRBJ2-6 TRBD2 few TRBV6-2/TRBV6-3 TGTGCCAGCAGTCCCTTTCTAGCGGGAGGATACTATTCTGGGGCCAACGTCCTGACTTTC CASSPFLAGGYYSGANVLTF
TRBJ2-1 TRBD1 few TRBV7-2 TGTGCCAGCAGCTTTTCTGGGACAGGGACCTACAATGAGCAGTTCTTC CASSFSGTGTYNEQFF
TRBJ2-1 - few TRBV12-3/TRBV12-4 TGTGCCAGCAGCCTCATGGGGGATTACAATGAGCAGTTCTTC CASSLMGDYNEQFF
TRBJ2-5 - - TRBV5-6 TGTGCCAGCAGCTCCATTAGGACCGGGGAAGGAGGAGAGACCCAGTACTTC CASSSIRTGEGGETQYF